The clone carrying this T cell receptor (beta chain) has just one count. Per the original methods: For nucleated cells, counts were estimated from reference gene primer amplification. The assay was immunoSEQ multiplex PCR, and TCRdb's table has in-frame clones only and misses some. V, J and clone size are taken as reported in that table, and D and trimming were inferred from the DNA itself. The sample shows 470,000 or so clones, 70% to 90% of them seen only once. This CDR3 spans 15 amino acids. Trimming cost V 5 bases and J 3 bases, with 13 bases left between them. Germline CDR1 SGHVS, CDR2 FQNEAQ. The data were obtained in a study of blood T cell repertoires in COVID-19. Study as a whole: The samples span acute and convalescent COVID-19 from the United States, Italy and Spain. Sources were T cells, B-cell-depleted T cells, or PBMCs; the material itself was cDNA or gDNA.

The clonotype originates from a human donor in a cohort sampled during active COVID-19. The sequencing input was peripheral blood. The J gene is TRBJ2-2, the V gene TRBV7-8; D possibly corresponds to TRBD2 (6 bases). The CDR3: CASSPGDGDTGELFF. The CDR3 DNA reads TGTGCCAGCAGCCCGGGGGACGGTGACACCGGGGAGCTGTTTTTT.